The clone carrying this T cell receptor (beta chain) was recorded many times. Its antigen is undetermined. This entry belongs to a study of CD8+CD57+ T cells in acquired aplastic anemia. The wider study: The study obtained an average of around 3.1 ug of DNA from sorted CD4+ and CD8+ cells. The study, taken as a whole, reports: With respect to CD8+ Simpson's diversity, patients and controls did not differ significantly.

CDR1 and CDR2 from the germline V gene are SGHDT and YYEEEE. The CDR3 extends over 11 amino acids. V was pared by 1 base and J by 6 bases, with 2 bases between. The study profiled TCR beta VDJ and CDR3 using genomic DNA as template. Each CDR3 protein gets one entry after TCRdb re-called the reads with MiXCR. The sample consists of 150,000 to 180,000 distinct CDR3 sequences, roughly 54% of them appearing once. For sequencing, patients were chosen who had shown expansion of CD8+CD57+ cells by flow cytometry. The material sequenced was sorted CD4+, CD8+, or CD8+CD57+ T cells (not recorded which) from PBMCs. The rearrangement joins TRBV5-6 to TRBJ2-1; D not resolved. This receptor was taken from a human donor with aplastic anemia. CDR3 residues: CASSLSNEQFF. DNA for the CDR3: TGTGCCAGCAGCTTGTCCAATGAGCAGTTCTTC.